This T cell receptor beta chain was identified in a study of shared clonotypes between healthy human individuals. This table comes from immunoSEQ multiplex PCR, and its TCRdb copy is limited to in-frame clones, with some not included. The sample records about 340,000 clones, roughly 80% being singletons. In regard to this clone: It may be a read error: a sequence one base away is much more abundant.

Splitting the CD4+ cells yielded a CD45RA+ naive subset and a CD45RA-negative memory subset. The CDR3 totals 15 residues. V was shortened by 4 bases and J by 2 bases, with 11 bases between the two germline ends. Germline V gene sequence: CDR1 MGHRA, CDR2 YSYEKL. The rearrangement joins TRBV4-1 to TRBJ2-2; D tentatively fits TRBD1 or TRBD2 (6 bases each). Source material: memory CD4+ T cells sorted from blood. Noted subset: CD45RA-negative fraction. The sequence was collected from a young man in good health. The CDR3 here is CASSRGGSNTGELFF. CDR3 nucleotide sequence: TGCGCCAGCAGCCGAGGGGGGAGTAACACCGGGGAGCTGTTTTTT.